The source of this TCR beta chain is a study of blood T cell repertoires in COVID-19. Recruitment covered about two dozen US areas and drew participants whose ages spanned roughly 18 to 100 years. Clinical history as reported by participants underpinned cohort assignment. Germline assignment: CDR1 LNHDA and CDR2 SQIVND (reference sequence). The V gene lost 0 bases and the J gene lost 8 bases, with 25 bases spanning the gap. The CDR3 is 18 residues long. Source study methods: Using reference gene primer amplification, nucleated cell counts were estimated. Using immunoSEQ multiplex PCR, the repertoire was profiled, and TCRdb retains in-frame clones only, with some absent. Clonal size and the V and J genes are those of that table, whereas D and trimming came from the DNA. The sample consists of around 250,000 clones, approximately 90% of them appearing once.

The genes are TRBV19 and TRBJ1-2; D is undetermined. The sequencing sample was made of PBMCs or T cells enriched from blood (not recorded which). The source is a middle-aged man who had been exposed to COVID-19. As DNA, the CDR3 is TGTGCCAGTAGTATAGAGAGAGGGCAGGAGATTGGCATTAGCGGCTACACCTTC. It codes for CASSIERGQEIGISGYTF.